This passage covers 28 T cell receptor beta chains from one sample sequenced in a study of blood T cells in healthy people across ages (dated by TCRdb to between 2015 and 2016). Receptors were amplified or captured by 5' RACE. Sequencing used an Illumina HiSeq 2500. A second PCR of about 7 to 12 cycles was run with a J-beta primer mix and a sample-barcoded 5' primer. The public reads were run again by TCRdb, first through fastp at Q25 and then through MiXCR, and only productive beta chains were kept. Merged by CDR3 protein, the rows form single entries marked with the most common genes and DNA. The table for this sample lists some 1.5 million distinct CDR3 sequences; roughly 27% of them were counted only once. Together, the top ten hold around 7.7% of the sample. Sequencing was done on a sample of blood. The receptor set was obtained from a woman aged 30 to 39 in good health.

This clonotype was seen once. For the CDR3, the DNA is TGTGCCAGCAGATACGGGGGGGGCGGAGGAGCTTTCTTT. Encoded protein: CASRYGGGGGAFF. V and J are TRBV12-3 or TRBV12-4 and TRBJ1-1, with D possibly TRBD1 on 6 matching bases. V was trimmed by 6 bases and J by 10 bases, leaving 18 bases between them. The CDR3 consists of 13 residues.

In DNA, the CDR3 is TGCAGTGCTTCTCGACTAGCGGAGATCACAGATACGCAGTATTTT. Its translation: CSASRLAEITDTQYF. This chain joins TRBV20-1 and TRBJ2-3; 9 bases agree with TRBD2. This CDR3 contains 15 residues. The V gene's germline CDR1 is DFQATT and CDR2 SNEGSKA (reference sequence). V was clipped by 5 bases and J by 2 bases; unmatched bases: 8.

V is TRBV5-5 and J is TRBJ2-1, with TRBD2 identical over 16 bases. J gave up 2 bases and V 4 bases, and 6 bases lay outside the gene matches. This CDR3 comprises 18 residues. Germline loops: CDR1 SGHKS, CDR2 YYEKEE (reference sequence). For the CDR3, the DNA is TGTGCCAGCAGCCCCGGGACTAGCGGGGGGGCGCCCTACAATGAGCAGTTCTTC. Its protein is CASSPGTSGGAPYNEQFF.

The chain has TRBV20-1 and TRBJ2-7; 7 bases line up with TRBD2. Germline CDR1 reads DFQATT; CDR2 reads SNEGSKA (reference sequence). J lost 4 bases, V lost 0 bases, and 9 bases had no gene match. The CDR3 runs to 15 residues. CDR3 sequence: CSARERGKGTYEQYF. The CDR3, as DNA: TGCAGTGCTAGAGAGCGGGGGAAAGGGACTTACGAGCAGTACTTC.

This clonotype was seen only a few times. The J gene is TRBJ2-1, the V gene TRBV5-1, with TRBD2 matching over 11 bases. With V trimmed by 0 bases and J by 7 bases, 3 bases remained unmatched. Germline assignment: CDR1 SGHRS and CDR2 YFSETQ. The CDR3 covers 15 residues. The CDR3 DNA is TGCGCCAGCAGCTTGGATAGCGGGGGGGGTAATGAGCAGTTCTTC. This gives the protein CASSLDSGGGNEQFF. Complete variable domain (other parts from reference TRBV5-1 and TRBJ2-1): KAGVTQTPRYLIKTRGQQVTLSCSPISGHRSVSWYQQTPGQGLQFLFEYFSETQRNKGNFPGRFSGRQFSNSRSEMNVSTLELGDSALYLCASSLDSGGGNEQFFGPGTRLTVL.

The table lists this clonotype with a count of one. A read error is possible here, since a much larger clone lies one base away. The rearrangement links TRBV7-9 to TRBJ2-5; no reliable D call. The closer fit of TRBJ2-7 to the DNA end suggests the J call may be wrong. This CDR3 comprises 14 residues. Per germline, CDR1 SEHNR and CDR2 FQNEAQ (reference sequence). The CDR3 region has the DNA TGTGCCAGCAGCCACATCCGCAACAACTACGAGCAGTACTTC. It codes for CASSHIRNNYEQYF.

This clonotype has a count of ten or more. J is TRBJ2-1 and V is TRBV20-1; no definite D call. The V end lost 3 bases, the J end lost 2 bases, and 5 bases lay between the germline ends. CDR3 length equals 12 residues. Germline CDR1 reads DFQATT; CDR2 reads SNEGSKA (reference sequence). For the CDR3, the DNA is TGCAGTGCTAGTCGGGCCTACAATGAGCAGTTCTTC. This translates into CSASRAYNEQFF.

J is TRBJ2-7 and V is TRBV12-3 or TRBV12-4, with 11 bases identical to TRBD2. This CDR3 comprises 14 residues. The junction had 6 bases not matched to a gene; V was cut back by 5 bases and J by 6 bases. The CDR3 nucleotides are TGTGCCAGCAGTAGACTAGCGGGGCTCTGCGAGCAGTACTTC. It yields the protein CASSRLAGLCEQYF.

A few counts support this clonotype. The CDR3 reads CSARGDWGAGYTF. The CDR3 coding sequence is TGCAGTGCTAGAGGGGATTGGGGGGCCGGCTACACCTTC. V is TRBV20-1 and J is TRBJ1-2; TRBD1 is a possible D gene (6 bases). Trimming took 1 base from V and 8 from J, leaving 14 bases between them. Germline V gene lookup returns CDR1 DFQATT and CDR2 SNEGSKA (reference sequence). The CDR3 covers 13 residues.

Many counts were recorded for this clonotype. The chain joins TRBV10-3 to TRBJ2-7; unclear D gene. The CDR3 runs to 12 residues. Trimming took 5 bases from V and 2 from J, leaving 7 bases between them. Germline V gene lookup returns CDR1 ENHRY and CDR2 SYGVKD. CDR3 loop: CAISPGAYEQYF. In DNA form, the CDR3 reads TGTGCCATCAGTCCGGGCGCCTACGAGCAGTACTTC.

This clonotype was detected once. The chain links TRBV20-1 to TRBJ2-3; TRBD2 agrees at 10 bases. The V and J ends lost 6 bases and 2 bases, in that order; junction bases with no gene match: 5. CDR1 DFQATT and CDR2 SNEGSKA come from the germline V gene (reference sequence). The CDR3 is made up of 14 amino acids. The CDR3 DNA sequence: TGCAGTGCACCAGGACTAGCGGACACAGATACGCAGTATTTT. Translation gives CSAPGLADTDTQYF.

V usage is TRBV7-9 and J usage is TRBJ2-1, with TRBD2 matching 10 bases. Looked up from germline, CDR1 is SEHNR and CDR2 is FQNEAQ (reference sequence). V dropped 4 bases and J dropped 4; count of bases not matched to a gene: 13. The CDR3 is 18 amino acids. The CDR3 region is CASSSSMISGGPYNEQFF. The CDR3 nucleotides are TGTGCCAGCAGCTCTAGTATGATTAGCGGGGGGCCATACAATGAGCAGTTCTTC.

This chain links TRBV27 with TRBJ1-5; D is possibly TRBD1 (6 bases). V lost 8 bases, J lost 5 bases, and 19 bases lay in between. The CDR3 length is 15 residues. CDR1 is MNHEY, CDR2 SMNVEV, per germline (reference sequence). The CDR3 DNA reads TGTGCCAGCCGACCTGGTTACAGGGCGGATCAGCCCCAGCATTTT. Translated: CASRPGYRADQPQHF.

The V gene is TRBV12-3 or TRBV12-4, the J gene TRBJ2-1, with 7 bases that match TRBD1. The CDR3 totals 12 residues. Trimming removed 5 bases from V and 10 bases from J; junction bases left unmatched: 5. CDR3 in DNA: TGTGCCAGCAGTGTACAGGGGCTCGAGCAGTTCTTC. This encodes CASSVQGLEQFF.

This chain links TRBV7-6 with TRBJ2-3; D unclear. Germline V lookup: CDR1 SGHVS, CDR2 FNYEAQ. The CDR3 length is 13 residues. Trimming took off 5 bases at V and 1 base at J, with 7 bases between the two ends. The CDR3 DNA reads as TGTGCCAGCAGCACCGTTCGCACAGATACGCAGTATTTT. Protein: CASSTVRTDTQYF.

This clonotype has ten or more counts. CDR3 amino acids: CASSLAGADYGYTF. In DNA, the CDR3 is TGCGCCAGCAGCTTGGCGGGGGCCGACTATGGCTACACCTTC. The chain combines TRBV5-1 with TRBJ1-2; D is perhaps TRBD1 (6 bases). Between the trimmed V and J ends, which lost 0 bases and 3 bases, there was a span of 9 bases. This CDR3 region has 14 residues. Germline assignment: CDR1 SGHRS and CDR2 YFSETQ.

As DNA, the CDR3 is TGCGCCAGCAGCCCGCAAAGGTTCCAAGAGACCCAGTACTTC. Its translation: CASSPQRFQETQYF. The chain recombines TRBV4-1 with TRBJ2-5; D is unclear. Germline lookup yields CDR1 MGHRA and CDR2 YSYEKL. Deletions cut 4 bases from V and 1 base from J, with 10 bases between. CDR3 length equals 14 residues.

J is TRBJ1-5 and V is TRBV12-3 or TRBV12-4; 8 bases map to TRBD1. CDR3 length: 14 residues. Trimming removed 6 bases from V and 7 bases from J; junction bases left unmatched: 8. CDR3: CASRLDRADQPQHF. CDR3 DNA: TGTGCCAGCAGGTTGGACAGGGCCGACCAGCCCCAGCATTTT.

This chain uses TRBV5-5 with TRBJ1-6; D is possibly TRBD1 (6 bases). Germline V gives CDR1 SGHKS, CDR2 YYEKEE (reference sequence). The CDR3 length is 14 residues. V was pared by 9 bases and J by 1 base, with 11 bases between. CDR3 residues: CATRGASYNSPLHF. The CDR3 bases are TGTGCCACGAGGGGGGCGTCCTATAATTCACCCCTCCACTTT.

In its sample, this clonotype was seen many times. J is TRBJ2-7 and V is TRBV10-3; D may be TRBD2 (5 bases). This CDR3 has 11 amino acids. Germline V CDR1 and CDR2: ENHRY, SYGVKD. Between the trimmed V and J ends, which lost 4 bases and 5 bases, there was a span of 6 bases. The CDR3 region has the DNA TGTGCCATCAGTGCGAGGGACGAGCAGTACTTC. Translated: CAISARDEQYF.

Regarding this clonotype: This may arise from a read error, as a much more abundant clone is one base away. The V gene is TRBV4-1, the J gene TRBJ2-7, with 7 bases that match TRBD2. The V and J ends lost 3 bases and 6 bases, in that order; junction bases with no gene match: 11. Germline CDR1 is MGHRA and CDR2 is YSYEKL. This CDR3 region has 15 residues. CDR3 bases: TGCGCCAGCAGCCAGGGGGGGGTTCAACCTCTCGAGCAGTACTTC. Its protein is CASSQGGVQPLEQYF.

For this clonotype: A much larger clone differs from this one at a single base, so this may be a read error. The chain employs TRBV9 and TRBJ1-5, with 7 nucleotides matching TRBD1. J lost 8 bases, V lost 0 bases, and 5 bases had no gene match. The CDR3 has 14 residues. The germline V gene has CDR1 SGDLS and CDR2 YYNGEE. Here the CDR3 reads CASSVGGTEEPQHF. The CDR3 DNA reads as TGTGCCAGCAGCGTAGGGGGGACAGAGGAGCCCCAGCATTTT.

This clonotype was found many times. This rearrangement joins TRBV12-3 or TRBV12-4 to TRBJ2-5; D is perhaps TRBD2 (5 bases). Trimming shortened V by 5 bases and J by 2 bases, and 12 bases separated the two germline ends. This CDR3 has 14 residues. The CDR3 nucleotides are TGTGCCAGCAGTACCCGGACGGGACAAGAGACCCAGTACTTC. Amino acid sequence: CASSTRTGQETQYF.

In this sample, this clonotype turned up many times. V and J are TRBV6-1 and TRBJ1-2; a possible D gene is TRBD1 (5 bases). The CDR3 length is 13 residues. The germline V gene has CDR1 MNHNS and CDR2 SASEGT. V shed 2 bases and J shed 13 bases, with 17 bases lying between them. The CDR3 region has the DNA TGTGCCAGCAGTGAACTCGCGGACACCGGTTGCACCTTC. Protein sequence: CASSELADTGCTF.

This clonotype was recorded a few times. V usage is TRBV29-1 and J usage is TRBJ2-1, with a weak D call TRBD1 (5 bases). The CDR3 covers 13 residues. Trimming shortened V by 3 bases and J by 0 bases, and 6 bases separated the two germline ends. The germline V gene has CDR1 SQVTM and CDR2 ANQGSEA. The chain's CDR3 is CSVDRVSYNEQFF. The CDR3 coding sequence is TGCAGCGTTGACAGGGTCTCCTACAATGAGCAGTTCTTC.

This clonotype appeared a few times. The V call is TRBV20-1, the J call TRBJ2-3; D gene ambiguous. V lost 5 bases to trimming and J lost 2 bases, with 8 bases between them. This CDR3 has 12 amino acids. Germline values: CDR1 DFQATT, CDR2 SNEGSKA (reference sequence). CDR3 amino acids: CSAPPTTDTQYF. For the CDR3, the DNA is TGCAGTGCTCCCCCCACCACAGATACGCAGTATTTT.

In its sample, this clonotype was seen many times. The chain is built from TRBV7-9 and TRBJ2-7; D is ambiguous. The germline V and J ends were trimmed by 5 bases and 4 bases, with 12 bases remaining between them. Germline-derived CDR1 and CDR2 are SEHNR and FQNEAQ (reference sequence). There are 13 residues in the CDR3. Here the CDR3 reads CASSPGVGYEQYF. CDR3 DNA sequence: TGTGCCAGCAGCCCTGGGGTCGGGTACGAGCAGTACTTC.

This clonotype has a handful of counts. The rearrangement joins TRBV24-1 to TRBJ2-3; 7 bases line up with TRBD2. Germline V CDR1 and CDR2: KGHDR, SFDVKD. After removal of 3 bases from V and 3 bases from J, the junction contained 8 bases not matched to a gene. The CDR3 has 16 amino acids. Here the CDR3 reads CATSDRLGGNTDTQYF. The DNA of the CDR3 is TGTGCCACCAGTGATCGTCTCGGGGGGAATACAGATACGCAGTATTTT.